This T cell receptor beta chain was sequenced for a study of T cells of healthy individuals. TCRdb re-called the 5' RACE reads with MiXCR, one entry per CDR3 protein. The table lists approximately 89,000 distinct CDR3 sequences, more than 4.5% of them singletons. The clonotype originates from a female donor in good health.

The CDR3 reads CASKYQGARGYTF. The CDR3 DNA follows: TGTGCCAGCAAATACCAGGGGGCGCGTGGCTACACCTTC. The chain employs TRBV7-9 and TRBJ1-2, with 8 bases lining up with TRBD1. The germline gives CDR1 SEHNR, CDR2 FQNEAQ (reference sequence). This CDR3 is 13 amino acids long. Losses at the gene ends were 7 bases for V and 7 bases for J; bases not matched to a gene: 8.